The rows below give T cell receptor beta chains drawn from one sample of a study of regulatory T cells in long-lasting Graves disease. TCRdb re-called the multiplex PCR reads through MiXCR, storing one row per CDR3 protein. The data contain fewer than 400,000 distinct CDR3 sequences, less than 25% of them singletons. The specimen comprised peripheral blood mononuclear cells (PBMCs), sampled when the disease was refractory, from a patient treated with antithyroid drugs. The receptors stem from a female donor with Graves disease. Both conserved end residues are part of each CDR3. The order of the fields is CDR3 protein, CDR3 DNA, V gene, J gene, D gene, CDR3 length, clone size. The D gene is left open where the match is weak. Some rows mark clone size as missing; the rest say once, few, many or name a class of expanded clone.

CSARDPADGPQHF,TGCAGTGCTAGAGATCCGGCCGATGGGCCCCAGCATTTT,TRBV20-1,TRBJ1-5,NA,13,few
CASSPRDRHNQETQYF,TGTGCCAGCAGCCCAAGGGACAGACACAACCAAGAGACCCAGTACTTC,TRBV28,TRBJ2-5,TRBD1,16,many
CASSWGFYEQYF,TGTGCCAGCAGTTGGGGCTTCTACGAGCAGTACTTC,TRBV12-3/TRBV12-4,TRBJ2-7,NA,12,many
CASSLDPDGELFF,TGTGCCAGCAGCTTAGACCCGGACGGGGAGCTGTTTTTT,TRBV11-2,TRBJ2-2,NA,13,medium-sized
CASISWASSYEQYF,TGTGCCAGCATTTCCTGGGCATCCTCCTACGAGCAGTACTTC,TRBV28,TRBJ2-7,NA,14,many
CASSLLKETQYF,TGTGCCAGCAGCTTACTAAAGGAGACCCAGTACTTC,TRBV7-9,TRBJ2-5,NA,12,many
CANSILGHPKTEAFF,TGTGCCAACTCCATCTTGGGACACCCGAAGACTGAAGCTTTCTTT,TRBV19,TRBJ1-1,NA,15,few
CASSHPRETSGAEETQYF,TGTGCCAGCAGCCACCCACGGGAGACTAGCGGGGCAGAAGAGACCCAGTACTTC,TRBV7-6,TRBJ2-5,TRBD2,18,few
CSVEDLSHSGAQETQYF,TGCAGCGTTGAAGATCTATCCCATAGTGGGGCCCAAGAGACCCAGTACTTC,TRBV29-1,TRBJ2-5,NA,17,NA
CASSLGPRGPWETQYF,TGTGCCAGCAGTTTAGGCCCCAGGGGCCCTTGGGAGACCCAGTACTTC,TRBV27,TRBJ2-5,NA,16,many
CASSPAYSYEQYF,TGTGCCAGCAGCCCTGCATACTCCTACGAGCAGTACTTC,TRBV7-9,TRBJ2-7,NA,13,many
CASTVGGLDTGELFF,TGTGCCAGCACGGTCGGGGGGCTCGACACCGGGGAGCTGTTTTTT,TRBV12-3/TRBV12-4,TRBJ2-2,NA,15,NA
CASSRTGTPHEQYF,TGTGCCAGCAGCAGGACAGGGACCCCCCACGAGCAGTACTTC,TRBV7-9,TRBJ2-7,TRBD1,14,NA
CASSPSTGAVYGYTF,TGTGCCAGCTCACCATCGACAGGGGCGGTCTATGGCTACACCTTC,TRBV18,TRBJ1-2,TRBD1,15,many
CASSFWTGEQYF,TGTGCCAGCAGCTTTTGGACAGGCGAGCAGTACTTC,TRBV11-1,TRBJ2-7,TRBD1,12,many
CASSHRDTTMNTEAFF,TGTGCCAGCAGCCACCGGGACACAACGATGAACACTGAAGCTTTCTTT,TRBV27,TRBJ1-1,NA,16,many
CATGLGELFF,TGTGCCACGGGCCTCGGGGAGCTGTTTTTT,TRBV7-8,TRBJ2-2,NA,10,NA
CASSSTGFSETQYF,TGTGCCAGCAGCTCGACAGGGTTTTCAGAGACCCAGTACTTC,TRBV7-3,TRBJ2-5,TRBD1,14,many
CASSLRIGITEAFF,TGCGCCAGCAGCCTCCGGATCGGTATCACTGAAGCTTTCTTT,TRBV5-1,TRBJ1-1,NA,14,many
CASSFPDRDRGNYGYTF,TGTGCCAGCAGCTTCCCGGACAGGGACCGGGGTAACTATGGCTACACCTTC,TRBV28,TRBJ1-2,TRBD1,17,many
CASSYAQYEQFF,TGTGCCAGCAGTTACGCTCAGTATGAGCAGTTCTTC,TRBV6-2/TRBV6-3,TRBJ2-1,NA,12,few
CASSPGSGQTYGYTF,TGTGCCAGCAGCCCCGGGTCCGGACAGACCTATGGCTACACCTTC,TRBV11-2,TRBJ1-2,NA,15,many
CASSATGVAMNTEAFF,TGTGCCAGCAGCGCAACAGGGGTGGCGATGAACACTGAAGCTTTCTTT,TRBV11-2,TRBJ1-1,TRBD1,16,many
CASSKYRPENQPQHF,TGTGCCAGCAGCAAATACAGGCCCGAAAATCAGCCCCAGCATTTT,TRBV6-2/TRBV6-3,TRBJ1-5,NA,15,NA
CASSPSRLAGVLQF,TGTGCCAGCAGCCCCAGCCGACTAGCGGGAGTATTGCAATTC,TRBV7-2,TRBJ2-7,TRBD2,14,many
CSARVVSIGETQYF,TGCAGTGCTAGAGTGGTCTCAATCGGGGAGACCCAGTACTTC,TRBV20-1,TRBJ2-5,NA,14,many
CSVDLGGGYTF,TGCAGCGTTGACCTTGGGGGTGGCTACACCTTC,TRBV29-1,TRBJ1-2,NA,11,many
CASSIQQGAGNEQYF,TGTGCCAGCTCAATCCAACAGGGGGCTGGGAACGAGCAGTACTTC,TRBV18,TRBJ2-7,TRBD1,15,many
CASSSRGWTSGNSYEQYF,TGTGCCAGCAGCTCACGGGGTTGGACTAGCGGGAATAGCTACGAGCAGTACTTC,TRBV7-2,TRBJ2-7,TRBD2,18,many
CASSLGGSMETQYF,TGTGCCAGCAGCTTAGGCGGTAGCATGGAGACCCAGTACTTC,TRBV7-2,TRBJ2-5,NA,14,many
CASSESGEKLFF,TGTGCCAGCAGTGAGTCCGGTGAAAAACTGTTTTTT,TRBV28,TRBJ1-4,NA,12,many
CASSVGPITANEQFF,TGTGCCAGCAGCGTAGGGCCAATAACGGCGAATGAGCAGTTCTTC,TRBV9,TRBJ2-1,NA,15,NA
CASSFQAKAYNSPLHF,TGTGCCAGCAGTTTTCAGGCAAAAGCTTATAATTCACCCCTCCACTTT,TRBV28,TRBJ1-6,NA,16,many
CASSGPGLGSPIDEQYF,TGTGCCAGCTCGGGACCGGGCCTGGGGTCCCCTATTGACGAGCAGTACTTC,TRBV18,TRBJ2-7,NA,17,NA
CASSFLLANEQFF,TGTGCCAGCAGCTTCTTACTAGCGAATGAGCAGTTCTTC,TRBV7-6,TRBJ2-1,TRBD2,13,few
CASSRGRGGEATNEQYF,TGTGCCAGCAGCCGGGGGAGGGGGGGAGAGGCTACTAACGAGCAGTACTTC,TRBV7-3,TRBJ2-7,NA,17,NA
CASSLVGAPNTEAFF,TGTGCCAGCAGCTTAGTTGGGGCACCGAACACTGAAGCTTTCTTT,TRBV11-1,TRBJ1-1,NA,15,NA
CASSSKGGGGYTYEQYF,TGTGCCAGCAGTTCAAAGGGTGGAGGGGGTTACACCTACGAGCAGTACTTC,TRBV2,TRBJ2-7,NA,17,many
CASRQYRDSHEQYF,TGTGCCAGCAGACAATACAGGGATTCCCACGAGCAGTACTTC,TRBV6-1,TRBJ2-7,NA,14,few
CSALRLVQETQYF,TGCAGTGCTCTTAGACTAGTCCAAGAGACCCAGTACTTC,TRBV20-1,TRBJ2-5,NA,13,NA
CASSYRDSYYEQYF,TGTGCCAGCAGTTACCGGGACAGCTACTACGAGCAGTACTTC,TRBV6-5,TRBJ2-7,TRBD1,14,many
CASSYLGADSPLHF,TGTGCCAGCAGTTACCTGGGGGCAGATTCACCCCTCCACTTT,TRBV6-9,TRBJ1-6,NA,14,few
CSAPKRLAATYEQYF,TGCAGTGCTCCTAAAAGACTAGCGGCAACCTACGAGCAGTACTTC,TRBV20-1,TRBJ2-7,TRBD2,15,NA
CASTSVREAGQETQYF,TGTGCCAGCACCTCAGTTCGGGAAGCGGGACAAGAGACCCAGTACTTC,TRBV28,TRBJ2-5,TRBD2,16,many
CASSSTDRSKLGGELFF,TGTGCCAGCAGCTCTACCGACAGGAGTAAATTAGGCGGGGAGCTGTTTTTT,TRBV7-3,TRBJ2-2,NA,17,many
CASSCEAFF,TGTGCCAGCAGCTGTGAAGCTTTCTTT,TRBV14,TRBJ1-1,NA,9,NA